The following is a T cell receptor (beta chain) sequence with its context. What it binds is not known. The data originate from a study of cytomegalovirus exposure and HLA in healthy donors. Notes on the study in general: Previously analyzed data showed that most TCR beta V segments were productive at a frequency of about 87% or about 30%. Per published accounts, TCR beta sequences correctly predicted the HLA-A and HLA-B alleles of most subjects. What was likely a sequencing artifact was a cluster of highly shared sequence variants.

It was with 60 Vbeta and 13 Jbeta primers that the PCR ran. Profiling relied on immunoSEQ multiplex PCR, and the TCRdb table lists in-frame clones only, not all of them. Among 180,000 or so clones listed, about four fifths were seen once. Germline V gene sequence: CDR1 SGHAT, CDR2 FQNNGV. The CDR3 is 15 residues long. Trimming cost V 0 bases and J 5 bases; bases outside gene matches: 2. The TCR comes from a male donor in good health and CMV-seronegative. Sample: PBMCs. The chain links TRBV11-2 to TRBJ1-5; 9 positions agree with TRBD1. The CDR3 region has the DNA TGTGCCAGCAGCTTAGATGGGACAGGGTATCAGCCCCAGCATTTT. This translates into CASSLDGTGYQPQHF.